These 7 T cell receptor beta chains came from one sample sequenced in a study of cytomegalovirus exposure and HLA in healthy donors. The PCR was carried out with 60 Vbeta primers and 13 Jbeta primers. Data came from immunoSEQ multiplex PCR; TCRdb stores just in-frame clones and leaves some out. The sample data list 100,000 to 150,000 clones. Material for sequencing was PBMCs. These receptors were taken from a man aged 25 to 45 in good health and CMV-seronegative.

The chain has TRBV9 and TRBJ1-2; D is unresolved. This CDR3 comprises 13 residues. Trimming took off 6 bases at V and 4 bases at J, with 13 bases between the two ends. CDR1 SGDLS and CDR2 YYNGEE come from the germline V gene. CDR3 in DNA: TGTGCCAGCACCCAACCGCCAGGCTATGGCTACACCTTC. Protein: CASTQPPGYGYTF.

V is TRBV27 and J is TRBJ2-3; the match to TRBD2 covers 10 bases. The junction had 8 bases not matched to a gene; V was cut back by 5 bases and J by 0 bases. CDR3 length: 17 amino acids. Germline assignment: CDR1 MNHEY and CDR2 SMNVEV (reference sequence). The CDR3 sequence: CASSPTGLADSTDTQYF. The CDR3 nucleotides are TGTGCCAGCAGTCCCACCGGACTAGCGGACAGCACAGATACGCAGTATTTT.

The chain links TRBV2 to TRBJ1-5, with D hard to call. This CDR3 comprises 15 residues. CDR1 and CDR2 from the germline V gene are SNHLY and FYNNEI. Trimming removed 6 bases from V and 2 bases from J, with 14 bases in between. CDR3 coding DNA: TGTGCCAGCAGAGACGGCTCCCGGGGCAATCAGCCCCAGCATTTT. Translation gives CASRDGSRGNQPQHF.

The gene calls are TRBV18 and TRBJ1-6; no clear D. Germline V gene data show CDR1 as KGHSH and CDR2 as LQKENI. The CDR3 is 18 residues long. The V gene lost 2 bases and the J gene lost 4 bases, with 18 bases spanning the gap. CDR3 nucleotides: TGTGCCAGCTCACCAGGGGTTCATACGCGGGGATATAATTCACCCCTCCACTTT. Its protein is CASSPGVHTRGYNSPLHF. Using reference TRBV18 and TRBJ1-6 for the parts outside the CDR3, the full variable domain is NAGVMQNPRHLVRRRGQEARLRCSPMKGHSHVYWYRQLPEEGLKFMVYLQKENIIDESGMPKERFSAEFPKEGPSILRIQQVVRGDSAAYFCASSPGVHTRGYNSPLHFGNGTRLTVT.

The V and J genes are TRBV9 and TRBJ2-3, with 9 bases lining up with TRBD2. V shed 0 bases and J 6 bases; nucleotides not matched to a gene: 11. Germline CDR1 reads SGDLS; CDR2 reads YYNGEE. The CDR3 length is 17 residues. The DNA of the CDR3 is TGTGCCAGCAGCGTAGGTGGCGGGAGGGCCAGTTTTGATACGCAGTATTTT. Amino acid sequence: CASSVGGGRASFDTQYF.

J is TRBJ2-5 and V is TRBV5-1; TRBD2 aligns across 7 bases. The last part of the DNA fits TRBJ2-7 better; the J call may be wrong. The CDR3 runs to 16 residues. CDR1 and CDR2 from the germline V gene are SGHRS and YFSETQ. In DNA form, the CDR3 reads TGCGCCAGCAGCTTAACCGGGACCTTTGGGAGGGACGAGCAGTACTTC. The encoded protein is CASSLTGTFGRDEQYF.

The chain recombines TRBV6-5 with TRBJ2-3; TRBD2 agrees at 8 bases. The CDR3 consists of 14 residues. Germline lookup yields CDR1 MNHEY and CDR2 SVGAGI. Trimming at V came to 0 bases and at J to 4 bases, leaving 0 bases not matched to a gene. As DNA, the CDR3 is TGTGCCAGCAGTTACTCGACTAGCGCAGATACGCAGTATTTT. It is translated as CASSYSTSADTQYF.